The source of this T cell receptor (beta chain) is a study of identical twins. Study-level points and caveats: Out-of-frame alpha sequences common to twins were enriched for low generation probability. Invariant cells of the MAIT and iNKT types might have partly distorted the zero-insertion analyses. Fewer insertions were carried by abundant cord blood beta clonotypes, but none was seen in memory repertoires. Donors were not followed over many years; analysis was cross-sectional.

Germline V gene sequence: CDR1 LGHNT, CDR2 FRNRAP. The CDR3 is made up of 16 amino acids. Trimming took off 2 bases at V and 2 bases at J, with 15 bases between the two ends. About this clonotype: What it binds is unknown.

TCRdb called the 5' RACE reads again in MiXCR, with one record for every CDR3 protein. This sample yields 1.5 million or so distinct CDR3 sequences, of which about 32% are seen a single time; 0.25% to 0.3% belongs to the top ten. The sequenced material came from cord blood. The chain recombines TRBV12-5 with TRBJ2-5; D not certain. The receptor was isolated from a newborn girl in good health. The CDR3 DNA sequence: TGTGCTAGTGGTTTGTCTGCCGGGCCAGTGCAAGAGACCCAGTACTTC. Translating gives CASGLSAGPVQETQYF.